The entry that follows covers one T cell receptor beta chain sequence. The target of this receptor is not known. Base qualities are missing; no much larger clone stands one base away. This entry is derived from a study of blood T cell repertoires in COVID-19 (dated by TCRdb to between 2020 and 2021). A note on the overall study: Collaborator samples came from the United States, Italy and Spain and covered acute and convalescent phases of COVID-19. Samples were obtained from the ongoing ImmuneRACE study (first 160 participants) and from approximately 1,200 subjects provided by 6 global collaborators. Subjects who had been exposed to COVID-19, were actively infected with it, or had recovered from it provided the deeply sampled blood TCRbeta repertoires that made up the dataset. The sample metadata nearly always contained a de-identified subject ID, COVID-19 status, age in years and sex. Where available, HLA class I and class II types were taken from metadata supplied by the sample provider and were not determined by assay-based typing. The repertoires were released in a freely available public database intended as a resource for research on the immune response to SARS-CoV-2. The prospective study material was composed of cDNA or gDNA derived from T cells, B-cell-depleted T cells, or PBMCs. On the study overall, not on this receptor specifically: The quantity of clinical and demographic metadata differed by source and by participant and was supplied without curation.

Another Seattle source contributed samples from volunteer blood donors who had recovered from COVID-19. The collaborating institutions used their own protocols to collect whole blood in K2EDTA tubes. For TCRbeta analysis, collaborators shipped samples as frozen whole blood, isolated PBMCs, or DNA extracted from either of those sample types. TCRbeta CDR3 regions were amplified from genomic DNA by means of the immunoSEQ Assay, a bias-controlled multiplex PCR. The authors' analysis ran thus. Nucleated cell counts per sample were estimated from amplification of reference gene primers within the assay. To quantify the absolute abundance of each unique TCRbeta CDR3 rearrangement, sequence reads were collapsed and filtered. For each sample, productive Simpson clonality was calculated as the square root of Simpson's diversity index over productive rearrangements. TCRdb carries this immuneACCESS record with in-frame sequences only. Its versions omit some clonotypes, under half of them owing to an unresolved V gene in the studies checked, with the rest unexplained. D and trimming were read from the DNA, whereas the V and J calls and clone size are those reported in that table. For this sample there are about 260,000 clones; about 85% appear just once. The ten largest make up about 4.1% of the sample.

Trimming costs V 4 bases and J 0 bases, and their ends lie 9 bases apart. The germline V gene (reference sequence) sets CDR1 to LNHDA and CDR2 to SQIVND. From the cysteine up to the phenylalanine, the CDR3 has a length of 15 residues. Left in the record is the CDR3 DNA by itself, 45 bases read in frame from the first base. This clonotype originated in a man between 60 and 70 years old who had recovered from COVID-19. Source material: peripheral blood. The sequence is built from TRBV19 and TRBJ1-4; no confident D gene assignment can be made. The CDR3: CASSSNSATNEKLFF. The nucleotide sequence is given as TGTGCCAGTAGTAGTAACAGTGCAACTAATGAAAAACTGTTTTTT.